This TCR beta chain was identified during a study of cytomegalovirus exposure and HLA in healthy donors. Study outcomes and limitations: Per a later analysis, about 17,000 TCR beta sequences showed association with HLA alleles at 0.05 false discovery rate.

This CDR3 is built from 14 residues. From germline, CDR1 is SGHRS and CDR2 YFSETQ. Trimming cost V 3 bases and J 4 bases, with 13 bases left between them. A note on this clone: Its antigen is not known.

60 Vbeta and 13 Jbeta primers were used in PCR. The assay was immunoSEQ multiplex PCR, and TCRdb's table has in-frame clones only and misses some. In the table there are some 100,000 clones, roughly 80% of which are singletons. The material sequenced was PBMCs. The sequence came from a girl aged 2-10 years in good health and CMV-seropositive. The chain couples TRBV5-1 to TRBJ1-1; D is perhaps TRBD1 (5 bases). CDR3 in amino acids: CASSSIQGGTEAFF. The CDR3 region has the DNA TGCGCCAGCAGCTCAATTCAGGGAGGCACTGAAGCTTTCTTT.